This T cell receptor beta chain was captured in a study of human T cells and chemical hapten exposure. In the study overall: Weekly administration of diphenylcyclopropenone to the scalp of patients continued throughout the approximately 23-week study.

Trimming stripped 2 bases from V and 2 bases from J, with 9 bases between. The CDR3 is 15 amino acids. The germline V gene has CDR1 MNHEY and CDR2 SVGAGI. Within the library, unique molecular identifiers were attached to each individual cDNA molecule. TCRdb re-called the RACE reads with MiXCR, one entry per CDR3 protein. The sample includes 300,000 to 450,000 distinct CDR3 sequences, 5.1% of them seen just once. Many counts were recorded for this clonotype. Time point noted: pre-sensitization, week 0. Treatment given: therapeutic diphenylcyclopropenone sensitization with weekly scalp DPC. The material sequenced was whole blood, taken in connection with sensitization to the hapten diphenylcyclopropenone (DPC). The source of this sequence is a woman aged 50 to 60 with alopecia areata. Some clones in this sample may be carry-over from other donors' samples. The chain joins TRBV6-5 to TRBJ2-2, with a possible D match to TRBD1 (5 bases). CDR3 nucleotides: TGTGCCAGCAGTTACAGGGGCCCTAACACCGGGGAGCTGTTTTTT. It yields the protein CASSYRGPNTGELFF.